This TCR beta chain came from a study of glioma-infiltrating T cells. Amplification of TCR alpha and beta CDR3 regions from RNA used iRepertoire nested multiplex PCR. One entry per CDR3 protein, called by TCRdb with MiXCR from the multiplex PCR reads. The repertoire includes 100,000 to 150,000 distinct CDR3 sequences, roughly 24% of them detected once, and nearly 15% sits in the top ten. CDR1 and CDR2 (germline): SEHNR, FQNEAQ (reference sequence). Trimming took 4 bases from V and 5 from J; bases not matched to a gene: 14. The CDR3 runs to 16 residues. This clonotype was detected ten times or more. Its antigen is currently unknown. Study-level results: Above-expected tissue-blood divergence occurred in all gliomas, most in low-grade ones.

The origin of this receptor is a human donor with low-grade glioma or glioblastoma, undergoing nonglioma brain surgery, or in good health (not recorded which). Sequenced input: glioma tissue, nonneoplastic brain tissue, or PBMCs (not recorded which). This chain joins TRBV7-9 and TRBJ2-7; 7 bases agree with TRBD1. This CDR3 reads CASSSGWNRGIDEQYF. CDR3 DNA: TGTGCCAGCAGCTCAGGATGGAACAGGGGAATAGACGAGCAGTACTTC.